This TCR beta chain was identified during a study of T cells in Graves' hyperthyroidism and ophthalmopathy. Overall study findings and caveats: A model using 13 V-J features told ophthalmopathy apart from stable hyperthyroidism.

The patients, who ranged from 18 to 65 in age, presented with newly diagnosed hyperthyroidism lasting under 2 months. Using RNA transcripts as the source, TCR beta CDR3 regions were amplified. The HTBI primer set drove a first-round RT-PCR of the TCR CDR3. TCRdb redid the calling of the multiplex PCR reads with MiXCR, one entry per CDR3 protein. The table shows around 190,000 distinct CDR3 sequences, with about 15% occurring only once. CDR1 is ENHRY and CDR2 is SYGVKD in the germline V gene. With 3 bases clipped from V and 2 bases from J, the junction kept 3 bases outside the gene matches. The CDR3 extends over 14 amino acids. This clonotype has a handful of counts. Its antigen is currently unknown.

The V call is TRBV10-3, the J call TRBJ2-5, with 7 bases identical to TRBD2. Sequenced input: blood. The sequence was obtained from a woman aged 50 to 60 with Graves' hyperthyroidism. In DNA, the CDR3 is TGTGCCATCAGTGAACTAGCGATTCAAGAGACCCAGTACTTC. Translation gives CAISELAIQETQYF.